These 8 T cell receptor beta chains originate from one sample sequenced in a study of beta chain features in type 1 diabetes. What was sequenced were expressed TCRB transcripts, since all of the isolated RNA had been reverse transcribed. The repertoire was sequenced with immunoSEQ multiplex PCR; TCRdb's copy has only in-frame clones and lacks some. The table shows a few hundred thousand clones, with more than 12% occurring only once. Sequencing was done on a sample of naive CD4+ T cells from blood. Receptors were obtained from a young woman in good health.

This clone was seen more than once but under ten times. The chain links TRBV15 to TRBJ1-2, with D uncertain. Germline loops: CDR1 LNHNV, CDR2 YYDKDF (reference sequence). Trimming removed 2 bases from V and 6 bases from J, with 16 bases in between. The CDR3 has 15 residues. This CDR3 reads CATSRHENRADGYTF. CDR3 in DNA: TGTGCCACCAGCAGACATGAAAACAGAGCCGATGGCTACACCTTC. The full variable domain, in which reference TRBV15 and TRBJ1-2 provide the parts outside the CDR3, is DAMVIQNPRYQVTQFGKPVTLSCSQTLNHNVMYWYQQKSSQAPKLLFHYYDKDFNNEADTPDNFQSRRPNTSFCFLDIRSPGLGDTAMYLCATSRHENRADGYTFGSGTRLTVV.

The DNA of the CDR3 is TGTGCCAGCAGCGCATCTTTTGACAGGTTTGGGACCCAGTACTTC. Translating gives CASSASFDRFGTQYF. The chain links TRBV7-2 to TRBJ2-5; D is possibly TRBD1 (6 bases). Germline V CDR1 and CDR2: SGHTA, FQGNSA. Trimming cost V 5 bases and J 7 bases, with 20 bases left between them. The CDR3 is 15 amino acids.

The chain links TRBV25-1 to TRBJ1-1, with no clear D. Trimming stripped 1 base from V and 1 base from J, with 10 bases between. Germline values: CDR1 MGHDK, CDR2 SYGVNS. This CDR3 is built from 15 residues. The CDR3: CASSEWAGQNTEAFF. Here the CDR3 DNA reads TGTGCCAGCAGTGAATGGGCAGGCCAGAACACTGAAGCTTTCTTT.

J is TRBJ1-1 and V is TRBV29-1, with D possibly TRBD1 on 5 matching bases. The CDR3 consists of 14 residues. From germline, CDR1 is SQVTM and CDR2 ANQGSEA. Trimming stripped 8 bases from V and 5 bases from J, with 21 bases between. This CDR3 reads CSSSHRQSSTEAFF. The CDR3 DNA reads as TGCAGCTCAAGTCATCGACAGAGTAGTACTGAAGCTTTCTTT. Looking up the rest from reference TRBV29-1 and TRBJ1-1 gives the full variable domain: SAVISQKPSRDICQRGTSLTIQCQVDSQVTMMFWYRQQPGQSLTLIATANQGSEATYESGFVIDKFPISRPNLTFSTLTVSNMSPEDSSIYLCSSSHRQSSTEAFFGQGTRLTVV.

This clone was detected only a few times. The chain carries TRBV28 and TRBJ2-7; a weak D match, TRBD2 (6 bases). The CDR3 length is 16 residues. With 4 bases removed from V and 2 bases from J, the gap between germline ends came to 18 bases. Germline CDR1 is MDHEN and CDR2 is SYDVKM. CDR3 residues: CASSSPPGLDTYEQYF. The CDR3 DNA sequence: TGTGCCAGCAGTTCCCCTCCGGGACTGGACACCTACGAGCAGTACTTC.

This clone was seen more than once but under ten times. CDR3 DNA sequence: TGTGCCAGCAGCGCAGCGCCGGGACAGGGGATATTTCAGCCCCAGCATTTT. It specifies CASSAAPGQGIFQPQHF. This chain connects TRBV7-9 to TRBJ1-5; the match to TRBD1 covers 10 bases. V lost 5 bases to trimming and J lost 6 bases; unmatched junction nucleotides: 13. The CDR3 is made up of 17 amino acids. Germline-derived CDR1 and CDR2 are SEHNR and FQNEAQ (reference sequence).

CDR3 protein: CSVDQGFTDTQYF. CDR3 DNA: TGCAGCGTTGACCAGGGGTTCACAGATACGCAGTATTTT. The chain employs TRBV29-1 and TRBJ2-3; tentative D call: TRBD1 (6 bases). The CDR3 covers 13 residues. CDR1 and CDR2 (germline): SQVTM, ANQGSEA. The V and J ends lost 3 bases and 2 bases respectively, with 9 bases between them.

The V gene is TRBV18, the J gene TRBJ2-3, with D tentatively TRBD2 (6 bases). This CDR3 contains 15 residues. Germline V CDR1 and CDR2: KGHSH, LQKENI. The ends were cut back, 3 bases at V and 4 bases at J, with 14 bases in the middle. The CDR3 sequence: CASSPVTRFADTQYF. The CDR3 DNA follows: TGTGCCAGCTCACCCGTGACTAGGTTTGCAGATACGCAGTATTTT.